This T cell receptor beta chain came from a study of T cells in Graves' hyperthyroidism and ophthalmopathy. Amplified TCR beta CDR3 regions derived from RNA transcripts. Using the HTBI primer set, a first-round RT-PCR was run on the TCR CDR3. MiXCR, applied by TCRdb to the multiplex PCR reads, yields one record per CDR3 protein. Here the sample spans approximately 500,000 distinct CDR3 sequences, 46% being singletons. Germline-derived CDR1 and CDR2 are LNHDA and SQIVND (reference sequence). Trimming cost V 3 bases and J 8 bases, with 7 bases left between them. This CDR3 has 12 residues. V is TRBV19 and J is TRBJ1-4; D call uncertain. Material: peripheral blood or thyroid tissue (not recorded which). The TCR was taken from a woman aged 18-29 years with Graves' hyperthyroidism. The DNA for the CDR3 is TGTGCCAGTAGTATCCCCCCAGAAAAACTGTTTTTT. Amino acid sequence: CASSIPPEKLFF.